These 27 T cell receptor beta chains came from one sample sequenced in a study of blood T cell repertoires in COVID-19. Repertoires were generated with immunoSEQ multiplex PCR, while TCRdb's copy carries only in-frame clones and drops some. Counted here are under 150,000 clones, roughly 88% occurring once; the ten biggest clones make up roughly 8.9%. What was sequenced was peripheral blood. All receptors derive from a woman aged 70 to 79 who had recovered from COVID-19.

The chain recombines TRBV6-5 with TRBJ2-4, with D possibly being TRBD1 (5 bases). The CDR3 has 14 residues. CDR1 MNHEY and CDR2 SVGAGI come from the germline V gene. V was cut by 6 bases and J by 0 bases, with 9 bases left in between. This chain's CDR3 is CASSGRVAKNIQYF. The DNA of the CDR3 is TGTGCCAGCAGCGGCAGGGTAGCCAAAAACATTCAGTACTTC.

The rearrangement uses TRBV2 and TRBJ2-1, with D possibly being TRBD1 (6 bases). Trimming left V 6 bases short and J 4 bases short, with 10 bases between. The CDR3 covers 13 residues. The germline V gene encodes CDR1 SNHLY and CDR2 FYNNEI. The CDR3 here is CASRDRLYNEQFF. CDR3 coding DNA: TGTGCCAGCAGAGACAGGTTATACAATGAGCAGTTCTTC.

This sequence joins TRBV10-3 and TRBJ1-4, with a weak D call TRBD1 (5 bases). Looked up from germline, CDR1 is ENHRY and CDR2 is SYGVKD. The CDR3 is 16 residues long. V lost 1 base and J 3 bases, leaving 12 bases between the germline ends. This CDR3 reads CAISELQGKANEKLFF. The CDR3 coding sequence is TGTGCCATCAGTGAGTTGCAGGGAAAGGCTAATGAAAAACTGTTTTTT.

This chain uses TRBV7-2 with TRBJ2-3, with 10 nucleotides matching TRBD2. The germline V gene has CDR1 SGHTA and CDR2 FQGNSA. Losses at the gene ends were 2 bases for V and 1 base for J; bases not matched to a gene: 6. This CDR3 contains 17 residues. The CDR3 is CASSLHAGTSGTDTQYF. The DNA for the CDR3 is TGTGCCAGCAGCTTACATGCCGGGACTAGCGGCACAGATACGCAGTATTTT.

This clone was seen once. The chain links TRBV3-1 (or the pseudogene TRBV3-2) to TRBJ2-5; 7 bases agree with TRBD1. Trimming at V came to 5 bases and at J to 2 bases, leaving 14 bases not matched to a gene. CDR1 LGHDT and CDR2 YNNKEL come from the germline V gene (reference sequence). The CDR3 sequence is 17 residues long. CDR3 protein: CASSKSTPNRGQETQYF. In nucleotides, the CDR3 is TGTGCCAGCAGCAAAAGTACCCCCAACAGGGGACAAGAGACCCAGTACTTC.

The CDR3 bases are TGCGCCAGCAGCCCCCGACAGGGGGCGTATGGCGGGGAGCTGTTTTTT. Residues: CASSPRQGAYGGELFF. The chain couples TRBV4-3 to TRBJ2-2; TRBD1 matches 10 bases. Germline loops: CDR1 LGHNA, CDR2 YSLEER. The CDR3 consists of 16 residues. The V segment lost 4 bases and the J segment 7 bases; nucleotides outside the gene matches: 9.

The rearrangement uses TRBV11-2 and TRBJ2-3, with D maybe TRBD2 (5 bases). This CDR3 contains 13 residues. The V gene's germline CDR1 is SGHAT and CDR2 FQNNGV. With 2 bases removed from V and 3 bases from J, the gap between germline ends came to 6 bases. The CDR3 loop is CASSLPGTDTQYF. CDR3 DNA sequence: TGTGCCAGCAGCTTACCGGGAACAGATACGCAGTATTTT.

This chain joins TRBV6-5 and TRBJ2-2; D may be TRBD2 (6 bases). The V end lost 4 bases, the J end lost 8 bases, and 17 bases lay between the germline ends. The CDR3 runs 15 residues. Germline V lookup: CDR1 MNHEY, CDR2 SVGAGI. CDR3 coding DNA: TGTGCCAGCAGTTGGGTTGGGGGGAAAGAGGGGGAGCTGTTTTTT. Protein: CASSWVGGKEGELFF.

The genes are TRBV9 and TRBJ2-3; D is uncertain. Trimming left V 1 base short and J 3 bases short, with 9 bases between. There are 14 residues in the CDR3. The germline gives CDR1 SGDLS, CDR2 YYNGEE. CDR3 in amino acids: CASSVSLQTDTQYF. DNA of the CDR3: TGTGCCAGCAGCGTAAGCCTTCAAACAGATACGCAGTATTTT.

J is TRBJ2-2 and V is TRBV2; possibly TRBD1 for D (6 bases). Germline V gives CDR1 SNHLY, CDR2 FYNNEI. The CDR3 length is 14 residues. Deletions cut 5 bases from V and 2 bases from J, with 9 bases between. CDR3 residues: CASSIRGNTGELFF. CDR3 in DNA: TGTGCCAGCAGTATCAGGGGTAACACCGGGGAGCTGTTTTTT.

This clone appeared a few times. The gene calls are TRBV3-1 (or the pseudogene TRBV3-2) and TRBJ1-5, with TRBD1 matching over 8 bases. Germline V gene data show CDR1 as LGHDT and CDR2 as YNNKEL (reference sequence). The CDR3 extends over 16 amino acids. V was pared by 4 bases and J by 7 bases, with 12 bases of the junction left unmatched. The CDR3 nucleotides are TGTGCCAGCAGCCCTCGGACAGGGCGAGAGGGGCAGCCCCAGCATTTT. It translates to CASSPRTGREGQPQHF.

For the CDR3, the DNA is TGTGCCAGCAGTCGCACCGGGACAGGGTCCTACGAGCAGTACTTC. Protein product: CASSRTGTGSYEQYF. The chain employs TRBV6-5 and TRBJ2-7; 9 bases are a match to TRBD1. Germline V lookup: CDR1 MNHEY, CDR2 SVGAGI. Trimming took 5 bases from V and 1 from J; bases not matched to a gene: 6. CDR3 size: 15 residues.

This clone showed up just once. The rearrangement joins TRBV10-3 to TRBJ2-3; no clear D. CDR1 is ENHRY, CDR2 SYGVKD, per germline. The CDR3 contains 14 residues. V was pared by 2 bases and J by 7 bases, with 13 bases between. CDR3 coding DNA: TGTGCCATCAGTGAGGGCGGCAGTCTGAATACGCAGTATTTT. Its protein is CAISEGGSLNTQYF.

V is TRBV9 and J is TRBJ2-7; 8 bases map to TRBD1. J gave up 4 bases and V 4 bases, and 10 bases lay outside the gene matches. Germline V gives CDR1 SGDLS, CDR2 YYNGEE. The CDR3 runs to 15 residues. CDR3 sequence (DNA): TGTGCCAGCAGCCCCTGGGACAGGCCCTCTTACGAGCAGTACTTC. Translation: CASSPWDRPSYEQYF. The full variable domain, its missing parts supplied by reference TRBV9 and TRBJ2-7, is DSGVTQTPKHLITATGQRVTLRCSPRSGDLSVYWYQQSLDQGLQFLIQYYNGEERAKGNILERFSAQQFPDLHSELNLSSLELGDSALYFCASSPWDRPSYEQYFGPGTRLTVT.

V usage is TRBV28 and J usage is TRBJ1-5; possible D gene TRBD1, 6 bases. Germline V gives CDR1 MDHEN, CDR2 SYDVKM. CDR3 size: 14 residues. V dropped 3 bases and J dropped 3 bases, with 9 bases sitting between them. CDR3 sequence reads: CASSLTGLNQPQHF. The CDR3 DNA is TGTGCCAGCAGTTTGACAGGCCTCAATCAGCCCCAGCATTTT.

The V gene is TRBV19, the J gene TRBJ2-5; TRBD2 might be the D (5 bases). V was clipped by 6 bases and J by 1 base, with 18 bases between them. Germline V gene data show CDR1 as LNHDA and CDR2 as SQIVND (reference sequence). This CDR3 region has 16 residues. The CDR3 DNA is TGTGCCAGTAGCTACACGAGGGCTACGGGCCAAGAGACCCAGTACTTC. Protein: CASSYTRATGQETQYF.

This clone was counted a single time. This chain joins TRBV7-2 and TRBJ2-5; possibly TRBD1 for D (6 bases). The CDR3 totals 14 residues. V lost 1 base and J lost 6, with 12 bases in between. Germline assignment: CDR1 SGHTA and CDR2 FQGNSA. CDR3 region: CASSLGLDRQTQYF. CDR3 DNA sequence: TGTGCCAGCAGCTTAGGGCTAGACAGGCAGACCCAGTACTTC.

This chain connects TRBV2 to TRBJ2-7; D may be TRBD1 (6 bases). The germline V gene encodes CDR1 SNHLY and CDR2 FYNNEI. The germline V and J ends were trimmed by 5 bases and 5 bases, with 10 bases remaining between them. The CDR3 is made up of 12 amino acids. The CDR3 bases are TGTGCCAGCAGTCGACAGGTCCACGAGCAGTACTTC. Its protein product is CASSRQVHEQYF.

The V gene is TRBV19, the J gene TRBJ2-3, with D possibly matching TRBD2 (6 bases). The CDR3 contains 17 residues. The V gene's germline CDR1 is LNHDA and CDR2 SQIVND (reference sequence). The V gene lost 3 bases and the J gene lost 5 bases, with 21 bases spanning the gap. As DNA, the CDR3 is TGTGCCAGTAGTATGGCCCCACTAGCCAACTGGGGAGATACGCAGTATTTT. Translation gives CASSMAPLANWGDTQYF.

CDR3 nucleotide sequence: TGTGCCAGTAGTATTAGTGGAGGGACAGCAGAAGCTTTCTTT. It is translated as CASSISGGTAEAFF. The rearrangement links TRBV19 to TRBJ1-1; 7 nucleotides agree with TRBD1. The junction had 9 bases not matched to a gene; V was cut back by 3 bases and J by 8 bases. CDR3 length equals 14 residues. Germline assignment: CDR1 LNHDA and CDR2 SQIVND (reference sequence).

This chain joins TRBV5-1 and TRBJ2-1; 8 bases are shared with TRBD2. V lost 7 bases and J lost 4; bases outside the gene matches: 4. Germline-derived CDR1 and CDR2 are SGHRS and YFSETQ. The CDR3 is made up of 13 amino acids. In nucleotides, the CDR3 is TGCGCCAGCGCCGTAGCGGGATACAATGAGCAGTTCTTC. Translation: CASAVAGYNEQFF.

The rearrangement joins TRBV2 to TRBJ1-5; TRBD1 aligns across 7 bases. Germline loops: CDR1 SNHLY, CDR2 FYNNEI. The CDR3 is made up of 15 amino acids. The V segment lost 5 bases and the J segment 0 bases; nucleotides outside the gene matches: 4. The CDR3 coding sequence is TGTGCCAGCAGTCTACAGGGGTATAGCAATCAGCCCCAGCATTTT. Its protein is CASSLQGYSNQPQHF.

This clone came up a few times. The chain has TRBV18 and TRBJ1-1; tentatively, D is TRBD1 (5 bases). This CDR3 contains 13 residues. Germline values: CDR1 KGHSH, CDR2 LQKENI. V lost 8 bases and J 3 bases, leaving 13 bases between the germline ends. The CDR3 DNA follows: TGTGCCAGCCGCCAGGGATCGGACACTGAAGCTTTCTTT. Translation gives CASRQGSDTEAFF.

J is TRBJ2-7 and V is TRBV7-2; possible D gene TRBD2, 6 bases. The germline gives CDR1 SGHTA, CDR2 FQGNSA. CDR3 size: 14 residues. The V end was cut by 0 bases, the J end by 6 bases, with 12 bases between. The CDR3 coding sequence is TGTGCCAGCAGCTTAGCAACGGGGGTGATCGAGCAGTACTTC. It specifies CASSLATGVIEQYF.

The J gene is TRBJ1-4, the V gene TRBV4-3, with 7 bases fitting TRBD1. Trimming at V came to 4 bases and at J to 6 bases, leaving 5 bases not matched to a gene. The V gene's germline CDR1 is LGHNA and CDR2 YSLEER. The CDR3 has 14 residues. CDR3 nucleotides: TGCGCCAGCAGCCTGTACAGGGGCCATGAAAAACTGTTTTTT. This sequence encodes CASSLYRGHEKLFF.

The CDR3 sequence: CASRSLVEAFF. CDR3 coding DNA: TGTGCCAGCAGATCTCTGGTTGAGGCTTTCTTT. The V call is TRBV28, the J call TRBJ1-1; unclear D gene. The CDR3 runs 11 residues. Looked up from germline, CDR1 is MDHEN and CDR2 is SYDVKM. V gave up 6 bases and J gave up 11 bases, with 13 bases separating them.

The chain uses TRBV5-1 and TRBJ2-2, with 7 positions matching TRBD2. The V gene's germline CDR1 is SGHRS and CDR2 YFSETQ. V lost 7 bases, J lost 0 bases, and 3 bases stayed unmatched. The CDR3 runs to 14 residues. The CDR3 coding sequence is TGCGCCAGCGAAAGCGGGGCGAACACCGGGGAGCTGTTTTTT. Translating it yields CASESGANTGELFF.